Listed below are T cell receptor beta chains from one sample, sequenced in a study of cytomegalovirus exposure and HLA in healthy donors. Generated by immunoSEQ multiplex PCR, the TCRdb table keeps only in-frame clones and is missing some. The sample holds under 200,000 clones, around four fifths seen once. The sample consisted of PBMCs. The receptors derive from a young woman in good health and CMV-seronegative. CDR3s include the opening cysteine and the closing phenylalanine or tryptophan. D genes are given only for firm matches. Clone size is shown for a subset of rows, as once, few, many or a class of expanded clone.

abundance,v_gene,d_gene,j_gene,CDR3aa,CDR3nt
-,TRBV4-1,-,TRBJ1-3,CASSQIANTIYF,TGCGCCAGCAGCCAAATCGCGAACACCATATATTTT
-,TRBV5-1,-,TRBJ2-6,CASLPGSGANVLTF,TGCGCCAGTCTACCAGGCTCTGGGGCCAACGTCCTGACTTTC
-,TRBV18,TRBD1,TRBJ1-1,CASSPQDREGAFF,TGTGCCAGCTCACCTCAGGACAGGGAAGGAGCTTTCTTT
-,TRBV4-2,TRBD1,TRBJ1-6,CASSQGQGVYSPLHF,TGTGCCAGCAGCCAAGGACAGGGGGTTTATTCACCCCTCCACTTT
few,TRBV28,-,TRBJ2-2,CAINRRREIPGELFF,TGTGCCATCAACAGACGGCGTGAAATCCCCGGGGAGCTGTTTTTT
-,TRBV30,TRBD2,TRBJ2-7,CAWSSPTSGSEQYF,TGTGCCTGGAGTTCTCCGACTAGCGGGAGCGAGCAGTACTTC
-,TRBV9,-,TRBJ2-2,CASSVVAVNTGELFF,TGTGCCAGCAGCGTAGTGGCGGTAAACACCGGGGAGCTGTTTTTT
few,TRBV19,TRBD1,TRBJ1-6,CASSPTTGPNSPLHF,TGTGCCAGTAGTCCGACGACAGGGCCGAATTCACCCCTCCACTTT
-,TRBV29-1,-,TRBJ1-2,CSVVGGDKYGYTF,TGCAGCGTTGTCGGTGGCGACAAGTATGGCTACACCTTC
-,TRBV5-1,-,TRBJ1-2,CASSFAGDGYTF,TGCGCCAGCAGCTTTGCAGGGGATGGCTACACCTTC
-,TRBV4-2,-,TRBJ1-2,CASSQDFYGGALGYTF,TGTGCCAGCAGCCAAGATTTTTACGGAGGAGCCCTGGGCTACACCTTC
few,TRBV1,-,TRBJ2-7,CTSSQDSGVRDYEQYF,TGCACCAGCAGCCAAGATTCGGGAGTAAGGGACTACGAGCAGTACTTC
-,TRBV5-6,-,TRBJ2-7,CASSLAPLSYEQYF,TGTGCCAGCAGCTTGGCCCCCCTCTCCTACGAGCAGTACTTC
-,TRBV11-2,TRBD1,TRBJ1-1,CASSFWTGPAEAFF,TGTGCCAGCAGCTTTTGGACAGGGCCGGCTGAAGCTTTCTTT
once,TRBV4-1,-,TRBJ1-6,CASSQDEQGYSPLHF,TGCGCCAGCAGCCAAGATGAACAGGGATATTCACCCCTCCACTTT
-,TRBV25-1,TRBD2,TRBJ2-7,CASSGPLAGDTYEQYF,TGTGCCAGCAGTGGTCCCTTAGCGGGGGACACCTACGAGCAGTACTTC
-,TRBV2,-,TRBJ2-5,CASSEAWGPAETQYF,TGTGCCAGCAGTGAAGCGTGGGGGCCAGCGGAGACCCAGTACTTC
-,TRBV7-9,TRBD2,TRBJ2-3,CASSLGLAGGSGPDTQYF,TGTGCCAGCAGCTTAGGACTAGCGGGAGGCTCGGGACCAGATACGCAGTATTTT
-,TRBV10-3,TRBD1,TRBJ2-3,CAISRTGLEDTQYF,TGTGCCATCTCCCGGACAGGGTTGGAGGATACGCAGTATTTT
-,TRBV6-5,-,TRBJ2-7,CASIYLGEQYF,TGTGCCAGCATCTACCTAGGCGAGCAGTACTTC
-,TRBV7-9,-,TRBJ1-2,CASSLGGRGYTF,TGTGCCAGCAGCTTAGGGGGGAGGGGCTACACCTTC
-,TRBV7-9,-,TRBJ1-5,CASSLRGSNQPQHF,TGTGCCAGCAGCTTAAGGGGGAGCAATCAGCCCCAGCATTTT
-,TRBV15,TRBD2,TRBJ2-7,CATSRDRGDYSYEQYF,TGTGCCACCAGCAGAGATCGGGGGGACTACTCCTACGAGCAGTACTTC
-,TRBV5-5,-,TRBJ2-5,CASSLPETQETQYF,TGTGCCAGCAGCTTGCCGGAGACCCAAGAGACCCAGTACTTC
-,TRBV6-5,TRBD2,TRBJ2-5,CASRPGLAGETQYF,TGTGCCAGCAGACCTGGACTAGCGGGGGAGACCCAGTACTTC
-,TRBV9,TRBD2,TRBJ2-7,CASSAGTRTSGNDEQYF,TGTGCCAGCAGCGCTGGAACGAGGACTAGCGGGAACGACGAGCAGTACTTC
-,TRBV4-1,-,TRBJ1-1,CASSRRTRLNTEAFF,TGCGCCAGCAGCCGCCGGACACGCCTGAACACTGAAGCTTTCTTT
-,TRBV7-9,TRBD2,TRBJ2-2,CASSLGGTSGPYTGELFF,TGTGCCAGCAGCTTAGGAGGGACTAGCGGGCCCTACACCGGGGAGCTGTTTTTT
-,TRBV5-1,TRBD1,TRBJ2-4,CASSEGQGNIQYF,TGCGCCAGCAGCGAGGGACAGGGAAACATTCAGTACTTC